This T cell receptor (beta chain) was identified in a study of shared clonotypes between healthy human individuals. The CDR3 contains 14 residues. Germline trimming cut 6 bases from V and 7 bases from J; bases unmatched to any gene: 8. Germline V gene data show CDR1 as SGHAT and CDR2 as FQNNGV. Healthy HIV-negative adults with no recent acute infections or vaccinations were recruited as donors. CD45RA-negative memory and CD45RA+ naive subsets were split from the CD4+ cells. Once extracted for a subset, genomic DNA was divided evenly among several immunoSEQ plates. Here immunoSEQ multiplex PCR was the method, and the copy in TCRdb shows in-frame clones only, minus some. The sample has about 520,000 clones, around 96% seen once; the top ten hold 0.05% to 0.08%.

The sequenced sample was naive CD4+ T cells sorted from blood. Subset noted: CD45RA+ positively selected. The receptor was derived from a woman between 25 and 40 years old in good health. This chain joins TRBV11-2 and TRBJ2-7, with 11 nucleotides matching TRBD2. This chain's CDR3 is CASRPTSGRKEQYF. The DNA of the CDR3 is TGTGCCAGCAGGCCAACTAGCGGGAGAAAGGAGCAGTACTTC.